The source of this T cell receptor (beta chain) is a study of vaccination and CD4 T cells after COVID-19. Study as a whole: Post-vaccine sampling followed dose two by a median roughly 76 days (range 14 to 241).

Noted treatment: approximately 11-day PBMC culture with coronavirus spike peptide pools or control peptides (ViraFEST assay). Antigen-specific T cell expansion with peptide pools preceded TCR sequencing in the ViraFEST approach. Germline-derived CDR1 and CDR2 are MNHEY and SMNVEV (reference sequence). Trimming cost V 5 bases and J 1 base; bases outside gene matches: 1. The CDR3 has 14 residues. At the Johns Hopkins FTIC core, DNA taken from cultured CD4+ T cells was sequenced by way of the Oncomine TCR Beta short-read assay. MiXCR, run by TCRdb on the PCR reads, gives a single entry per CDR3 protein. The sample comprises about 17,000 distinct CDR3 sequences, 30% to 45% of which are singletons, and roughly an eighth rests with the top ten. This clonotype was counted a few times. Its antigen is unknown.

Sequences were obtained from CD4+ T cells from blood, cultured in vitro. The receptor comes from a human donor who had recovered from COVID-19. This chain joins TRBV27 and TRBJ2-3, with TRBD1 matching 9 bases. The CDR3 coding sequence is TGTGCCAGCAGTCGGACAGGGGGCACAGATACGCAGTATTTT. Translation gives CASSRTGGTDTQYF.